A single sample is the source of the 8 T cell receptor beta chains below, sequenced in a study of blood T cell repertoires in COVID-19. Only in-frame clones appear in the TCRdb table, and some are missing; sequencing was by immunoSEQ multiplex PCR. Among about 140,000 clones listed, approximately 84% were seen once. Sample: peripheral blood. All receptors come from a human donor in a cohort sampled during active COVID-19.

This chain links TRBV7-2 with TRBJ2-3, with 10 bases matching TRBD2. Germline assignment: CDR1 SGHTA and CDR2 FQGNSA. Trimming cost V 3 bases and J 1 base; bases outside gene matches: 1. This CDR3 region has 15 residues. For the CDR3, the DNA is TGTGCCAGCAGCTTTACTAGCGGGGGCACAGATACGCAGTATTTT. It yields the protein CASSFTSGGTDTQYF.

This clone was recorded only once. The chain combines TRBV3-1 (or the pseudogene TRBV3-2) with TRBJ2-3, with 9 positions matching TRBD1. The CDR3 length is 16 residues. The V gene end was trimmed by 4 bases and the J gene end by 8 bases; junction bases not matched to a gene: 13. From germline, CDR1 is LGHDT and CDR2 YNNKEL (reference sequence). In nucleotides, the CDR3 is TGTGCCAGCAGCCCAGTCGGACAGGGGACGTTAAGTACGCAGTATTTT. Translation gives CASSPVGQGTLSTQYF.

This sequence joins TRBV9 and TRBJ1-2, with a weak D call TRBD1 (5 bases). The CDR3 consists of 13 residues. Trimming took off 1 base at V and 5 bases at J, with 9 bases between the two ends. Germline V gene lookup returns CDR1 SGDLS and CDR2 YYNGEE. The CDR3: CASSVSGPYGYTF. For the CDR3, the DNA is TGTGCCAGCAGCGTATCAGGGCCATATGGCTACACCTTC.

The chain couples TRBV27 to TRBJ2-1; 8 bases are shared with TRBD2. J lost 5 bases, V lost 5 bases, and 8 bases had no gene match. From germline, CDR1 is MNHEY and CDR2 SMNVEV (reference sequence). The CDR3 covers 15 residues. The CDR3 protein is CASSIERGHDNEQFF. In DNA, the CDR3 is TGTGCCAGCAGTATAGAGCGGGGGCACGACAATGAGCAGTTCTTC.

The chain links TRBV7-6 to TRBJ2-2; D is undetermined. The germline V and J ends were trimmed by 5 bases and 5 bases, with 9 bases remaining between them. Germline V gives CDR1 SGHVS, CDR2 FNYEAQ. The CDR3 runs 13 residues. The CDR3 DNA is TGTGCCAGCAGCCCTACCTTGACCGGGGAGCTGTTTTTT. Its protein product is CASSPTLTGELFF. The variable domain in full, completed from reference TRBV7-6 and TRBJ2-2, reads GAGVSQSPRYKVTKRGQDVALRCDPISGHVSLYWYRQALGQGPEFLTYFNYEAQQDKSGLPNDRFSAERPEGSISTLTIQRTEQRDSAMYRCASSPTLTGELFFGEGSRLTVL.

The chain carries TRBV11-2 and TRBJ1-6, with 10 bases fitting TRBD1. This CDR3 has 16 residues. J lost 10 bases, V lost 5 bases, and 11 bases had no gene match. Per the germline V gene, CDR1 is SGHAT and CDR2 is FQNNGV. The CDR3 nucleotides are TGTGCCAGCAGCGGCGGGGACAGGGGAAAAGGGTCACCCCTCCACTTT. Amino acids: CASSGGDRGKGSPLHF.

The CDR3 sequence: CASSVGTGGYGYTF. For the CDR3, the DNA is TGTGCCAGCAGTGTAGGGACAGGGGGTTATGGCTACACCTTC. This chain connects TRBV2 to TRBJ1-2; TRBD1 matches 11 bases. Germline trimming cut 4 bases from V and 5 bases from J; bases unmatched to any gene: 3. CDR1 SNHLY and CDR2 FYNNEI come from the germline V gene. This CDR3 has 14 residues.

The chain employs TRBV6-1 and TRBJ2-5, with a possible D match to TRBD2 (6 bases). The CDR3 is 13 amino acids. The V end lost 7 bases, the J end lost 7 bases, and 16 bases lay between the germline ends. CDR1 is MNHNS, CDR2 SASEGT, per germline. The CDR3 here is CASTRGLGGTQYF. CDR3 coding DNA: TGTGCCAGCACCCGGGGACTGGGAGGGACCCAGTACTTC.